One T cell receptor (beta chain) is described in this entry. In the original analysis: Nucleated cell counts were estimated from reference gene primer amplification. This table comes from immunoSEQ multiplex PCR, and its TCRdb copy is limited to in-frame clones, with some not included. V and J calls and clone size are given by that table; D and trimming were obtained from the DNA. The table includes tens of thousands of clones, about 87% detected once. This sample is drawn from a study of blood T cell repertoires in COVID-19. As for the study in general: Sites across the United States, Italy and Spain contributed samples from acute and convalescent COVID-19. PBMCs, B-cell-depleted T cells, or T cells were the source of the cDNA or gDNA that made up the material.

The CDR3 length is 14 residues. Germline V gene sequence: CDR1 SGHTA, CDR2 FQGNSA. The V gene lost 5 bases and the J gene lost 4 bases, with 14 bases spanning the gap. The TCR originated in a human donor with active COVID-19. The donor label of this sample is uncertain. The V call is TRBV7-2, the J call TRBJ1-1; maybe TRBD1 (6 bases). Sequencing was performed on peripheral blood. The CDR3 reads CASSALPGVTEAFF. The CDR3 nucleotides are TGTGCCAGCAGCGCTCTGCCAGGGGTCACTGAAGCTTTCTTT.